A selection of T cell receptor beta chains follows, all from one sample in a study of control samples from healthy donors and cancer patients. Data came from immunoSEQ multiplex PCR; TCRdb stores just in-frame clones and leaves some out. This table holds about 92,000 clones, roughly 78% found once. Sequencing was performed on blood. The receptor source for this set is a woman aged 60-75 years in good health. Both conserved end residues are part of each CDR3. Rows give clone size only sometimes, using once, few, many, or a class for an expanded clone.

V: TRBV3-1/TRBV3-2; J: TRBJ2-3; size: -; CDR3: CASSRGGWGTDTQYF
V: TRBV19; J: TRBJ1-2; size: once; CDR3: CASMRGANYGYTF
V: TRBV3-1/TRBV3-2; J: TRBJ2-1; size: -; CDR3: CASSPQGLGEQFF
V: TRBV6-5; J: TRBJ2-2; size: -; CDR3: CASLRGAGELFF
V: TRBV18; J: TRBJ2-7; size: -; CDR3: CASSGGLSSYEQYF
V: TRBV14; J: TRBJ1-2; size: -; CDR3: CASSPPGTGGAYGYTF
V: TRBV6-5; J: TRBJ1-6; size: -; CDR3: CASRSSGGRGPLHF
V: TRBV6-2/TRBV6-3; J: TRBJ1-2; size: -; CDR3: CASSQTGAPFYGYTF
V: TRBV11-2; J: TRBJ2-7; size: -; CDR3: CASSLGYFSRSYEQYF
V: TRBV12-3/TRBV12-4; J: TRBJ1-4; size: -; CDR3: CASSFMGNEKLFF
V: TRBV10-3; J: TRBJ1-1; size: -; CDR3: CAISDQNARAFF
V: TRBV18; J: TRBJ2-7; size: -; CDR3: CASSPTWGGAGYEQYF
V: TRBV6-5; J: TRBJ1-2; size: once; CDR3: CASRTGSYGYTF
V: TRBV5-1; J: TRBJ1-1; size: -; CDR3: CASSLQVPNTEAFF
V: TRBV5-1; J: TRBJ2-3; size: -; CDR3: CASSLVLAGYTDTQYF
V: TRBV3-1/TRBV3-2; J: TRBJ2-1; size: -; CDR3: CASSQVYEQFF
V: TRBV3-1/TRBV3-2; J: TRBJ1-2; size: few; CDR3: CASRRQGTNYGYTF
V: TRBV2; J: TRBJ1-2; size: -; CDR3: CASSEIQGGNYGYTF
V: TRBV29-1; J: TRBJ1-3; size: -; CDR3: CSVQGSGNTIYF
V: TRBV4-1; J: TRBJ1-4; size: -; CDR3: CASRNTGLNEKLFF
V: TRBV7-6; J: TRBJ2-5; size: -; CDR3: CASSLDGASGRAGETQYF
V: TRBV4-3; J: TRBJ1-2; size: -; CDR3: CASSQETGRGFNYGYTF
V: TRBV24-1; J: TRBJ2-1; size: -; CDR3: CATSDPTLAGANEQFF
V: TRBV3-1/TRBV3-2; J: TRBJ2-6; size: -; CDR3: CASSPQASGRAPGANVLTF
V: TRBV3-1/TRBV3-2; J: TRBJ2-6; size: few; CDR3: CASSDRGLGGANVLTF
V: TRBV27; J: TRBJ2-1; size: -; CDR3: CASSLSGALSYNEQFF
V: TRBV7-9; J: TRBJ2-1; size: -; CDR3: CASSLQEAYNEQFF
V: TRBV7-2; J: TRBJ2-5; size: -; CDR3: CASSFSGGGLETQYF
V: TRBV6-5; J: TRBJ2-1; size: -; CDR3: CASSYSRGQQFF
V: TRBV3-1/TRBV3-2; J: TRBJ2-5; size: -; CDR3: CASSPRTSLAGQETQYF
V: TRBV3-1/TRBV3-2; J: TRBJ2-3; size: few; CDR3: CASSQEGRKDTQYF
V: TRBV11-2; J: TRBJ1-6; size: -; CDR3: CASSPRQGINSPLHF
V: TRBV7-6; J: TRBJ2-1; size: once; CDR3: CASSLAGTGVGEQFF
V: TRBV11-2; J: TRBJ2-3; size: -; CDR3: CASSLGFSTDTQYF
V: TRBV10-3; J: TRBJ2-3; size: -; CDR3: CAITGTSTDTQYF